This record concerns one T cell receptor (beta chain) sequence. No antigen is known for it. The record originates from a study of beta chain features in type 1 diabetes. Study observations and caveats: A moderate, significant TCRB CDR3 shortening appeared in type 1 diabetes across four CD4+ subsets.

The sequenced template was cDNA made from the entire isolated RNA. The repertoire was sequenced with immunoSEQ multiplex PCR; TCRdb's copy has only in-frame clones and lacks some. The sample contains a few hundred thousand clones, roughly 13% of which appear only once. The clonotype was recovered from a man between 25 and 39 years old with type 1 diabetes. The sequenced sample was naive CD4+ T cells from blood.

The CDR3 nucleotides read TGTGCCAGCAGCTTAGCACTAGCGGTCGCAGATACGCAGTATTTT. Its protein is CASSLALAVADTQYF. The rearrangement uses TRBV11-2 and TRBJ2-3, with 8 positions matching TRBD2. V lost 1 base to trimming and J lost 4 bases; unmatched junction nucleotides: 4. CDR3 length: 15 amino acids. CDR1 and CDR2 from the germline V gene are SGHAT and FQNNGV.